In its sample, the clone carrying this T cell receptor beta chain was seen a few times. Its antigen is still unknown. The sample originates from a study of cytomegalovirus exposure and HLA in healthy donors. Study-level background: HLA-typed donors were the source of some 85 million unique TCRs, which an early data release held.

The study, taken as a whole, reports: Earlier findings revealed that most TCR beta V segments proved productive either about 90% or about 30% of the time.

The CDR3 extends over 15 amino acids. J was trimmed by 0 bases and V by 1 base; bases with no gene match: 3. Germline CDR1 and CDR2: MNHNS and SASEGT. Amplification used 60 Vbeta primers and 13 Jbeta primers. The protocol was immunoSEQ multiplex PCR, while the TCRdb copy is restricted to in-frame clones and leaves out a portion. The table has approximately 160,000 clones, roughly 80% seen once. The rearrangement joins TRBV6-1 to TRBJ2-7; 7 bases are a match to TRBD1. Sequencing was performed on PBMCs. This receptor was obtained from a man under 40 in good health and CMV-seropositive. This CDR3 is CASSEGDSSSYEQYF. CDR3 in DNA: TGTGCCAGCAGTGAAGGGGACAGCAGCTCCTACGAGCAGTACTTC.